The rows below give T cell receptor beta chains drawn from one sample of a study of cytomegalovirus exposure and HLA in healthy donors. TCRdb's copy holds only in-frame clones and misses some; the assay was immunoSEQ multiplex PCR. The table lists approximately 87,000 clones, approximately 84% of them singletons. The sequenced sample consisted of PBMCs. Receptor source: a woman between 18 and 29 years old in good health and CMV-seropositive. Both conserved end residues are part of each CDR3. The D gene is left open where the match is weak. The size field is filled for only some rows; it gives once, few, many or a size class.

v_gene,j_gene,d_gene,abundance,CDR3aa,CDR3nt
TRBV23-1,TRBJ1-2,.,.,CASSQSWPCTGGHYGYTF,TGCGCCAGCAGTCAATCGTGGCCATGCACGGGGGGGCACTATGGCTACACCTTC
TRBV29-1,TRBJ2-3,.,.,CSVEGGWGQEKDTQYF,TGCAGCGTTGAAGGAGGCTGGGGGCAGGAGAAGGATACGCAGTATTTT
TRBV19,TRBJ2-7,.,once,CASSISVISYEQYF,TGTGCCAGTAGTATATCCGTTATCTCCTACGAGCAGTACTTC
TRBV5-6,TRBJ2-1,.,.,CASSLISGSSYNEQFF,TGTGCCAGCAGCCTTATTAGCGGCAGCTCCTACAATGAGCAGTTCTTC
TRBV10-3,TRBJ1-4,TRBD1,.,CAISEDGTGGEKLFF,TGTGCCATCAGTGAGGATGGGACAGGGGGTGAAAAACTGTTTTTT
TRBV27,TRBJ2-3,.,.,CASSLLYNTDTQYF,TGTGCCAGCAGTCTTCTGTACAACACAGATACGCAGTATTTT
TRBV29-1,TRBJ1-2,.,.,CSVISGFF,TGCAGCGTTATTTCAGGCTTCTTC
TRBV2,TRBJ2-4,TRBD1,.,CASSVGPPRTGGIQYF,TGTGCCAGCAGCGTCGGACCGCCGCGGACAGGGGGCATTCAGTACTTC
TRBV6-1,TRBJ1-1,.,.,CASRYREEGPEAFF,TGTGCCAGCAGATACAGGGAAGAGGGACCTGAAGCTTTCTTT
TRBV2,TRBJ1-5,.,.,CASRQEIGNQPQHF,TGTGCCAGCAGGCAAGAGATTGGCAATCAGCCCCAGCATTTT
TRBV2,TRBJ1-2,.,once,CASKTQQGPNYGYTF,TGTGCCAGCAAAACACAACAGGGCCCTAACTATGGCTACACCTTC
TRBV9,TRBJ2-5,TRBD1,.,CASSVGRTGGSETQYF,TGTGCCAGCAGCGTAGGGAGGACAGGGGGCTCGGAGACCCAGTACTTC
TRBV6-1,TRBJ1-1,.,.,CASTVNTEAFF,TGTGCCAGCACTGTGAACACTGAAGCTTTCTTT
TRBV7-9,TRBJ2-3,TRBD1,.,CASRGDRGPTDTQYF,TGTGCCAGCAGGGGGGACAGGGGGCCCACAGATACGCAGTATTTT
TRBV13,TRBJ2-3,TRBD2,.,CASSSMAGESTDTQYF,TGTGCCAGCAGCTCCATGGCGGGAGAGAGCACAGATACGCAGTATTTT
TRBV7-6,TRBJ1-1,.,.,CASSPNKEAFF,TGTGCCAGCAGCCCTAATAAGGAGGCTTTCTTT
TRBV7-6,TRBJ2-5,TRBD2,.,CASSVNSGSGETQYF,TGTGCCAGCAGCGTGAACAGCGGGAGTGGGGAGACCCAGTACTTC
TRBV7-9,TRBJ2-5,TRBD2,once,CASSFGSGTSGETQYF,TGTGCCAGCAGCTTCGGCTCCGGGACTAGCGGGGAGACCCAGTACTTC
TRBV7-8,TRBJ1-4,TRBD1,.,CASRYRGFGEKLFF,TGTGCCAGCAGGTACAGGGGGTTTGGTGAAAAACTGTTTTTT
TRBV7-9,TRBJ2-7,.,.,CASSLALAFYEQYF,TGTGCCAGCAGCCTCGCTTTGGCCTTCTACGAGCAGTACTTC
TRBV2,TRBJ2-7,.,.,CASSGSRREQYF,TGTGCCAGCAGCGGGAGCCGCCGCGAGCAGTACTTC
TRBV9,TRBJ1-2,.,.,CASSVDGLLYGYTF,TGTGCCAGCAGCGTAGACGGACTCCTCTATGGCTACACCTTC
TRBV2,TRBJ2-2,.,.,CASKNRGGSAGELFF,TGTGCCAGCAAGAATAGAGGAGGATCGGCCGGGGAGCTGTTTTTT
TRBV28,TRBJ2-7,.,.,CASIRGGEYEQYF,TGTGCCAGCATTAGGGGAGGCGAGTACGAGCAGTACTTC
TRBV28,TRBJ1-3,TRBD1,few,CASRQGIPAGNTIYF,TGTGCCAGCAGACAGGGGATTCCGGCTGGAAACACCATATATTTT
TRBV15,TRBJ1-3,TRBD1,.,CATSRDRGSGNTIYF,TGTGCCACCAGCCGTGACAGGGGTAGTGGAAACACCATATATTTT
TRBV30,TRBJ1-1,.,once,CAWSSRGGNTEAFF,TGTGCCTGGAGTTCTCGGGGGGGCAACACTGAAGCTTTCTTT
TRBV6-1,TRBJ2-4,.,.,CASSESGFTGLAKNIQYF,TGTGCCAGCAGTGAATCGGGATTTACGGGCCTTGCCAAAAACATTCAGTACTTC
TRBV9,TRBJ1-2,.,.,CASSVGAGDYGYTF,TGTGCCAGCAGCGTAGGGGCGGGTGACTATGGCTACACCTTC
TRBV25-1,TRBJ2-5,TRBD1,.,CASSRTGEETQYF,TGTGCCAGCAGCCGGACAGGGGAAGAGACCCAGTACTTC
TRBV4-2,TRBJ2-7,TRBD2,.,CASSQGGGSYEQYF,TGTGCCAGCAGCCAGGGGGGGGGATCGTACGAGCAGTACTTC
TRBV29-1,TRBJ2-7,TRBD1,.,CSVRQGARYEQYF,TGCAGCGTGCGACAGGGGGCGAGGTACGAGCAGTACTTC
TRBV18,TRBJ1-1,.,few,CASSPANRVTEAFF,TGTGCCAGCTCACCAGCAAACAGGGTTACTGAAGCTTTCTTT
TRBV4-1,TRBJ2-2,TRBD2,.,CASSHGLASGELFF,TGCGCCAGCAGCCACGGACTAGCTTCCGGGGAGCTGTTTTTT
TRBV6-1,TRBJ2-7,TRBD1,.,CASSATGVEQYF,TGTGCCAGCAGCGCAACAGGGGTCGAGCAGTACTTC
TRBV29-1,TRBJ1-2,TRBD1,once,CSVERGLLNYGYTF,TGCAGCGTTGAAAGGGGGCTCCTTAACTATGGCTACACCTTC
TRBV7-9,TRBJ2-7,TRBD1,.,CASSLGPTGNEQYF,TGTGCCAGCAGCTTAGGGCCGACAGGGAACGAGCAGTACTTC
TRBV5-1,TRBJ2-2,.,.,CASSLGLTWTERTGELFF,TGCGCCAGCAGCTTGGGCCTAACATGGACAGAACGCACCGGGGAGCTGTTTTTT
TRBV21-1,TRBJ2-7,.,once,CASSEQGSPYEQYF,TGTGCCAGCAGTGAACAGGGGTCCCCCTACGAGCAGTACTTC
TRBV30,TRBJ2-2,.,.,CAWSSLGVGTGELFF,TGTGCCTGGAGTTCACTAGGTGTTGGAACCGGGGAGCTGTTTTTT
TRBV2,TRBJ2-7,TRBD1,.,CASSDPGQSNYEQYF,TGTGCCAGCAGTGACCCGGGACAGTCGAATTACGAGCAGTACTTC
TRBV29-1,TRBJ1-2,TRBD1,.,CSVGQGPTFGRYGYTF,TGCAGCGTGGGACAGGGACCCACATTTGGACGCTATGGCTACACCTTC
TRBV9,TRBJ2-1,.,.,CASSVDRSSYNEQFF,TGTGCCAGCAGCGTCGACAGGTCCTCCTACAATGAGCAGTTCTTC
TRBV29-1,TRBJ1-4,.,.,CSVAGTQNEKLFF,TGCAGCGTTGCAGGGACTCAGAATGAAAAACTGTTTTTT
TRBV6-5,TRBJ2-2,.,.,CASSSMVGELFF,TGTGCCAGCAGTTCTATGGTCGGGGAGCTGTTTTTT
TRBV7-3,TRBJ2-3,.,.,CASSLIRGARDTQYF,TGTGCCAGCAGCTTAATACGGGGGGCCAGAGATACGCAGTATTTT
TRBV15,TRBJ2-1,.,.,CATSRDVLAGEQFF,TGTGCCACCAGCAGAGATGTTCTAGCCGGTGAGCAGTTCTTC
TRBV5-1,TRBJ2-6,.,few,CASRRYSGANVLTF,TGCGCCAGCAGGCGGTACTCTGGGGCCAACGTCCTGACTTTC
TRBV14,TRBJ2-2,TRBD2,few,CASSPGAGLAIRELFF,TGTGCCAGCAGCCCCGGCGCGGGACTAGCTATTCGGGAGCTGTTTTTT
TRBV5-4,TRBJ1-4,.,.,CASSFSGSNEKLFF,TGTGCCAGCAGCTTTTCGGGGTCTAATGAAAAACTGTTTTTT
TRBV5-4,TRBJ2-5,.,.,CASSFGSSLQETQYF,TGTGCCAGCAGCTTCGGGAGCTCACTTCAAGAGACCCAGTACTTC
TRBV10-2,TRBJ1-6,TRBD1,.,CASRGTGGSPLHF,TGCGCCAGCAGAGGAACAGGGGGCTCACCCCTCCACTTT
TRBV5-1,TRBJ1-2,.,once,CASSQGGYGYTF,TGCGCCAGCAGCCAAGGGGGCTATGGCTACACCTTC
TRBV6-5,TRBJ1-4,.,.,CASSYLQGGGEKLFF,TGTGCCAGCAGTTACCTACAGGGTGGAGGAGAAAAACTGTTTTTT
TRBV4-1,TRBJ1-5,.,.,CASSQDYRSNQPQHF,TGCGCCAGCAGCCAAGACTACCGTAGCAATCAGCCCCAGCATTTT
TRBV6-1,TRBJ2-7,.,.,CASSEALTVKQYF,TGTGCCAGCAGTGAAGCGTTAACGGTCAAGCAGTACTTC
TRBV9,TRBJ2-5,.,.,CASSVQNQETQYF,TGTGCCAGCAGCGTACAGAACCAAGAGACCCAGTACTTC